This record concerns one TCR beta chain sequence. V lost 6 bases and J lost 9, with 14 bases in between. The CDR3 length is 11 residues. The germline gives CDR1 DFQATT, CDR2 SNEGSKA (reference sequence). TCRdb's table, derived via immunoSEQ multiplex PCR, lists solely in-frame clones and lacks some. Altogether just over 300,000 clones are present, around nine tenths being singletons, with the ten largest covering about 2%. The source of the sample is a study of blood T cell repertoires in COVID-19. The rearrangement links TRBV20-1 to TRBJ2-5; tentative D call: TRBD1 (5 bases). This receptor was identified in a woman in her 30s with COVID-19, enrolled during active disease. Source material: peripheral blood. The CDR3 here is CSARQHLPQYF. CDR3 coding DNA: TGCAGTGCCCGACAGCATCTCCCCCAGTACTTC.